Included here is one T cell receptor beta chain sequence, with context. Its antigen is currently unknown. This sample was included in a study of vaccination and CD4 T cells after COVID-19. The Oncomine TCR Beta short-read assay generated sequence data from the DNA of cultured CD4+ T cells. TCRdb re-derived calls from the PCR reads in MiXCR, one entry per CDR3 protein. The sample holds roughly 4,200 distinct CDR3 sequences, roughly 70% seen once. Germline CDR1 reads SGHKS; CDR2 reads YYEKEE (reference sequence). The CDR3 totals 15 residues. The V gene lost 3 bases and the J gene lost 4 bases, with 14 bases spanning the gap. Treatment specified: roughly 10-day PBMC culture with coronavirus spike peptide pools or control peptides (ViraFEST assay). It was before the COVID-19 pandemic (2011-2018) that the unexposed donor's CD4+ T cells were collected.

This TCR was recovered from a human donor in good health. The rearrangement joins TRBV5-5 to TRBJ1-5, with D maybe TRBD1 (6 bases). Sequencing was performed on CD4+ T cells from blood, cultured in vitro. This chain's CDR3 is CASSSIAQGNQPQHF. In DNA, the CDR3 is TGTGCCAGCAGCTCAATCGCCCAGGGGAATCAGCCCCAGCATTTT.